This T cell receptor beta chain came from a study of cytomegalovirus exposure and HLA in healthy donors. Study in general: The approximately 710 first-cohort repertoires and the 120 or so validation repertoires shared the same platform, a later analysis reported. Study results and caveats: Reports described diagnosis of cytomegalovirus status by the classifier as highly specific and sensitive.

TCRdb's copy holds only in-frame clones and misses some; the assay was immunoSEQ multiplex PCR. The sample contains some 210,000 clones, about nine tenths of which appear only once. With regard to this clone: Its antigen remains unknown.

Trimming left V 1 base short and J 7 bases short, with 14 bases between. From germline, CDR1 is SGHTS and CDR2 YDEGEE. The CDR3 has 15 amino acids. The study drew the donors from its approximately 130-subject validation cohort, separate from the approximately 690-subject first cohort. V and J are TRBV5-8 and TRBJ1-4; D call uncertain. This sequence originates from a young woman in good health and CMV-seropositive. The specimen sequenced was PBMCs. This CDR3 reads CASSLSEFRGEKLFF. CDR3 nucleotide sequence: TGTGCCAGCAGCTTGTCGGAGTTTCGGGGTGAAAAACTGTTTTTT.